The next 25 T cell receptor beta chains were all read from a single sample in a study of vaccination effects on CD4 cells after COVID-19. Their antigens are not known. Measured with immunoSEQ multiplex PCR; TCRdb has only the in-frame clones, and not every one. The sample lists 66,000 or so clones, 74% seen once, with approximately 2% in the top ten. Culture proceeded for approximately 10 days, and CD4+ T cells were then isolated. Every participant took two doses of the BNT162b2 or mRNA-1273 vaccine. The sequencing here drew on CD4+ T cells from PBMCs cultured without peptide, taken after COVID-19 vaccination. The receptors stem from a human donor who received a COVID-19 vaccine.

This clone appeared a few times. This chain uses TRBV6-5 with TRBJ1-2; D gene uncertain. Germline V gives CDR1 MNHEY, CDR2 SVGAGI. V lost 6 bases, J lost 2 bases, and 10 bases lay in between. The CDR3 has 13 residues. CDR3 sequence: CASSMEGNYGYTF. The CDR3 DNA reads as TGTGCCAGCAGCATGGAGGGCAACTATGGCTACACCTTC.

This clone was observed a few times. This rearrangement joins TRBV19 to TRBJ2-2; TRBD1 matches 12 bases. The trim removed 4 bases at V and 5 bases at J, leaving 8 bases unmatched. The CDR3 extends over 17 amino acids. Germline CDR1 reads LNHDA; CDR2 reads SQIVND (reference sequence). The DNA of the CDR3 is TGTGCCAGTAGTACTCGGGACAGGGGGCCAGGGACCGGGGAGCTGTTTTTT. The encoded protein is CASSTRDRGPGTGELFF. Combining the CDR3 with reference TRBV19 and TRBJ2-2 gives the whole variable domain DGGITQSPKYLFRKEGQNVTLSCEQNLNHDAMYWYRQDPGQGLRLIYYSQIVNDFQKGDIAEGYSVSREKKESFPLTVTSAQKNPTAFYLCASSTRDRGPGTGELFFGEGSRLTVL.

This CDR3 is CASISSGGQFGTQYF. The CDR3 coding sequence is TGTGCCAGCATCTCTAGCGGGGGGCAGTTCGGTACGCAGTATTTT. The chain is built from TRBV28 and TRBJ2-3; 11 nucleotides agree with TRBD2. Trimming cost V 7 bases and J 8 bases; bases outside gene matches: 11. This CDR3 comprises 15 residues. The germline V gene encodes CDR1 MDHEN and CDR2 SYDVKM. The full variable domain, rest sourced from reference TRBV28 and TRBJ2-3, is DVKVTQSSRYLVKRTGEKVFLECVQDMDHENMFWYRQDPGLGLRLIYFSYDVKMKEKGDIPEGYSVSREKKERFSLILESASTNQTSMYLCASISSGGQFGTQYFGPGTRLTVL.

The rearrangement links TRBV3-1 (or the pseudogene TRBV3-2) to TRBJ2-1, with 7 bases identical to TRBD2. Germline CDR1 LGHDT, CDR2 YNNKEL (reference sequence). J was trimmed by 4 bases and V by 10 bases; bases with no gene match: 7. CDR3 length equals 13 residues. The CDR3 spells CATGGTIYNEQFF. CDR3 coding DNA: TGTGCCACCGGGGGGACTATATACAATGAGCAGTTCTTC.

The chain uses TRBV6-5 and TRBJ1-2, with 12 bases matching TRBD1. Germline CDR1 and CDR2: MNHEY and SVGAGI. This CDR3 is built from 13 residues. V lost 6 bases to trimming and J lost 7 bases; unmatched junction nucleotides: 3. In DNA, the CDR3 is TGTGCCAGCAGAGGGACAGGGGGCGGTGGCTACACCTTC. Protein sequence: CASRGTGGGGYTF.

The chain recombines TRBV5-1 with TRBJ2-5, with 8 bases aligning to TRBD2. With 0 bases clipped from V and 3 bases from J, the junction kept 1 base outside the gene matches. The CDR3 consists of 14 residues. The germline V gene encodes CDR1 SGHRS and CDR2 YFSETQ. The CDR3 DNA reads TGCGCCAGCAGCTTGGAACTAGCGGAAGAGACCCAGTACTTC. Amino acid sequence: CASSLELAEETQYF.

This clone occurred once. The chain recombines TRBV24-1 with TRBJ1-2, with D unclear. Germline V CDR1 and CDR2: KGHDR, SFDVKD. The V end was cut by 4 bases, the J end by 3 bases, with 2 bases between. The CDR3 sequence is 11 residues long. CDR3 residues: CATSDHYGYTF. DNA of the CDR3: TGTGCCACCAGTGACCACTATGGCTACACCTTC.

The chain uses TRBV27 and TRBJ2-3, with D perhaps TRBD1 (5 bases). V lost 4 bases, J lost 3 bases, and 11 bases lay in between. This CDR3 contains 14 residues. Germline CDR1 and CDR2: MNHEY and SMNVEV (reference sequence). The CDR3 coding sequence is TGTGCCAGCAGTTCCCCGACAGAAACAGATACGCAGTATTTT. Translation: CASSSPTETDTQYF.

This chain uses TRBV27 with TRBJ1-1; D unclear. CDR1 MNHEY and CDR2 SMNVEV come from the germline V gene (reference sequence). The CDR3 is made up of 16 amino acids. V shed 2 bases and J shed 0 bases, with 13 bases lying between them. The CDR3 sequence: CASSLGEDSMNTEAFF. The CDR3 DNA sequence: TGTGCCAGCAGTTTAGGGGAGGACTCCATGAACACTGAAGCTTTCTTT.

The rearrangement uses TRBV9 and TRBJ2-2; no firm D call. The V and J ends lost 0 bases and 5 bases respectively, with 5 bases between them. The CDR3 consists of 13 residues. Germline V gives CDR1 SGDLS, CDR2 YYNGEE. As DNA, the CDR3 is TGTGCCAGCAGCGTAGGATTGACCGGGGAGCTGTTTTTT. Its translation: CASSVGLTGELFF.

This chain joins TRBV3-1 (or the pseudogene TRBV3-2) and TRBJ2-5, with D maybe TRBD2 (6 bases). The germline V gene has CDR1 LGHDT and CDR2 YNNKEL (reference sequence). Trimming shortened V by 8 bases and J by 5 bases, and 15 bases separated the two germline ends. This CDR3 contains 13 residues. The CDR3 DNA is TGTGCCAGCTCCCCAGGCGGGGCGGAGACCCAGTACTTC. Residues: CASSPGGAETQYF.

The chain joins TRBV15 to TRBJ2-7; 11 bases match TRBD1. V shed 1 base, J shed 3 bases, and the junction held 2 bases outside the gene matches. The CDR3 runs to 15 residues. Germline CDR1 and CDR2: LNHNV and YYDKDF (reference sequence). Here the CDR3 DNA reads TGTGCCACCAGCAGAGCAGGGACAGGGGGCTACGAGCAGTACGTC. Protein sequence: CATSRAGTGGYEQYV.

J is TRBJ1-1 and V is TRBV25-1; D is unclear. The CDR3 contains 12 residues. The V and J ends lost 1 base and 11 bases respectively, with 11 bases between them. The germline CDR1 and CDR2 sequences are MGHDK and SYGVNS. The CDR3 nucleotides are TGTGCCAGCAGTGAATTTGTTGGAAGTGCTTTCTTT. As protein: CASSEFVGSAFF.

The chain uses TRBV19 and TRBJ2-3; 7 nucleotides line up with TRBD2. CDR3 length equals 15 residues. Trimming cost V 4 bases and J 0 bases; bases outside gene matches: 4. Germline V lookup: CDR1 LNHDA, CDR2 SQIVND (reference sequence). CDR3 in DNA: TGTGCCAGTAGTAGGGCGGGGGTTAGCACAGATACGCAGTATTTT. It yields the protein CASSRAGVSTDTQYF.

The V call is TRBV5-4, the J call TRBJ2-5; D possibly matches TRBD1 or TRBD2 (7 bases each). Germline V gene data show CDR1 as SGHNT and CDR2 as YYREEE (reference sequence). CDR3 length equals 18 residues. Trimming took 4 bases from V and 2 from J, leaving 24 bases between them. The CDR3 DNA follows: TGTGCCAGCAGCGCAGGGGGGGCAGGCGGTTCACGTCAAGAGACCCAGTACTTC. The encoded protein is CASSAGGAGGSRQETQYF.

The CDR3 bases are TGCGCCAGCAGCCAAGAAAAACGGGGACTAGCGGGGGAGCGTAGCTCCTACGAGCAGTACGTC. Its protein product is CASSQEKRGLAGERSSYEQYV. The chain recombines TRBV4-1 with TRBJ2-7; 14 bases are a match to TRBD2. The CDR3 runs 21 residues. The germline gives CDR1 MGHRA, CDR2 YSYEKL. V shed 0 bases, J shed 0 bases, and the junction held 13 bases outside the gene matches.

The V call is TRBV28, the J call TRBJ2-7; possible D gene TRBD1, 6 bases. This CDR3 has 14 residues. Trimming removed 6 bases at V and 4 bases at J, with 16 bases between. Germline V gene sequence: CDR1 MDHEN, CDR2 SYDVKM. CDR3 DNA: TGTGCCAGCAGCCCGGCGGACAGCCGATACGAGCAGTACGTC. Residues: CASSPADSRYEQYV.

The chain has TRBV4-1 and TRBJ2-3; TRBD2 might be the D (6 bases). The CDR3 totals 20 residues. Germline loops: CDR1 MGHRA, CDR2 YSYEKL. V lost 4 bases and J lost 0, with 26 bases in between. CDR3 sequence (DNA): TGCGCCAGCAGCCGGAGGGGAAGGTATCCGGACGGATCTAGCACAGATACGCAGTATTTT. It codes for CASSRRGRYPDGSSTDTQYF.

This chain connects TRBV7-2 to TRBJ1-5; D is unresolved. The CDR3 totals 13 residues. The germline V and J ends were trimmed by 2 bases and 7 bases, with 9 bases remaining between them. The germline CDR1 and CDR2 sequences are SGHTA and FQGNSA. The chain's CDR3 is CASSLTLGQPQHF. The CDR3 DNA follows: TGTGCCAGCAGCTTAACTTTGGGACAGCCCCAGCATTTT.

J is TRBJ1-4 and V is TRBV6-5; TRBD1 is a possible D gene (5 bases). This CDR3 has 15 residues. Trimming left V 5 bases short and J 3 bases short, with 13 bases between. Germline CDR1 reads MNHEY; CDR2 reads SVGAGI. Here the CDR3 reads CASSLGGTANEKLFF. The CDR3 DNA is TGTGCCAGCAGTCTTGGAGGGACGGCTAATGAAAAACTGTTTTTT.

The rearrangement links TRBV28 to TRBJ2-7; 12 nucleotides match TRBD2. This CDR3 region has 14 residues. The germline gives CDR1 MDHEN, CDR2 SYDVKM. The J segment lost 6 bases and the V segment lost 6 bases, leaving 6 bases of the junction unmatched. The DNA of the CDR3 is TGTGCCAGCAGCCTAGCGGGGGGGCCCTCCGAGCAGTACGTC. Translation gives CASSLAGGPSEQYV.

The chain joins TRBV27 to TRBJ2-5, with D unresolved. V lost 8 bases, J lost 5 bases, and 18 bases lay in between. The germline gives CDR1 MNHEY, CDR2 SMNVEV (reference sequence). CDR3 length equals 14 residues. CDR3 sequence: CASGSQTFGETQYF. DNA of the CDR3: TGTGCCAGCGGATCACAGACCTTTGGGGAGACCCAGTACTTC.

This chain uses TRBV24-1 with TRBJ1-2; 7 bases fit TRBD1. The germline gives CDR1 KGHDR, CDR2 SFDVKD. With V trimmed by 4 bases and J by 8 bases, 9 bases remained unmatched. The CDR3 has 14 amino acids. The CDR3 DNA reads TGTGCCACCAGTGACCGTTACAGGGGTGGCGGCTACACCTTC. Amino acid sequence: CATSDRYRGGGYTF.

The chain is built from TRBV9 and TRBJ2-3; 8 bases map to TRBD2. CDR3 size: 15 residues. The J segment lost 1 base and the V segment lost 3 bases, leaving 4 bases of the junction unmatched. Germline-derived CDR1 and CDR2 are SGDLS and YYNGEE. The CDR3 sequence is CASSAPRGGTDTQYF. The CDR3 bases are TGTGCCAGCAGCGCCCCGCGGGGGGGCACAGATACGCAGTATTTT.

This rearrangement joins TRBV6-5 to TRBJ1-3, with D possibly being TRBD1 (5 bases). V lost 5 bases to trimming and J lost 0 bases, with 11 bases between them. CDR1 is MNHEY and CDR2 is SVGAGI in the germline V gene. The CDR3 totals 15 residues. The CDR3 is CASSRDPSSGNTIYF. CDR3 nucleotide sequence: TGTGCCAGCAGTCGGGACCCAAGCTCTGGAAACACCATATATTTT.